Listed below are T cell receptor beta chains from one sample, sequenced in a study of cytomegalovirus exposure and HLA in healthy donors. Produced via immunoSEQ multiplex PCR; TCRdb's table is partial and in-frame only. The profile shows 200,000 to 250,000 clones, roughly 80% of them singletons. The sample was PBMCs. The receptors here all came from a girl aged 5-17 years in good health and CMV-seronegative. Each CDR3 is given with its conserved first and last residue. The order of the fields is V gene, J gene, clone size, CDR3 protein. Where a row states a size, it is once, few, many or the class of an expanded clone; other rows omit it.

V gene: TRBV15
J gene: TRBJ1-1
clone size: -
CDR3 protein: CATSRDTGTYEAFF

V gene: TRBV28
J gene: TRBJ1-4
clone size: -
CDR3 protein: CASTHSGVLFF

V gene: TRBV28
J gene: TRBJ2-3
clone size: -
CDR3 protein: CASSFYSGVVTDTQYF

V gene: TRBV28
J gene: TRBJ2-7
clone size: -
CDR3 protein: CASSLPGAYEQYF

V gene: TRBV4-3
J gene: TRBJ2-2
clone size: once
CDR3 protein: CASSQGTSGNTGELFF

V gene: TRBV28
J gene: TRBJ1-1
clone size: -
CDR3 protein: CASRLTGVWGAFF

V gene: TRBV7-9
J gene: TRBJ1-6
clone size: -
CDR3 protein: CASSQTRGQLGNSPLHF

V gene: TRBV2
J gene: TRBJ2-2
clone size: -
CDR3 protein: CATRPQGTNTGELFF

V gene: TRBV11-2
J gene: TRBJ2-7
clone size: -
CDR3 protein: CASSLIAESSYEQYF

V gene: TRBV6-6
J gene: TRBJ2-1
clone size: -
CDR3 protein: CASSPTPLERLF

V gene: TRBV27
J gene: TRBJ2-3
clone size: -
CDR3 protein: CASSLQVSTDTQYF

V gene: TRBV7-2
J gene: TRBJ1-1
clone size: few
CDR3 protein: CASSSHTLVGTTLFF

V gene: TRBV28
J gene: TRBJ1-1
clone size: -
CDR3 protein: CASSTGGLYTEAFF

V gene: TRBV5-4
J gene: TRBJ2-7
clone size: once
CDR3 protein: CASKDSLYYEQYF

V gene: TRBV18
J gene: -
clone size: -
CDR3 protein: CASSPRRGQRDYEQYF

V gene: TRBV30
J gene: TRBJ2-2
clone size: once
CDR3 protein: CGLKSSGGELFF

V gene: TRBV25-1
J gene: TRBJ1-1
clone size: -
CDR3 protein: CASSVSGPPGAFF

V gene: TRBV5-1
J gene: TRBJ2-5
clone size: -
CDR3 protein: CASSLVGTSGKETQYF

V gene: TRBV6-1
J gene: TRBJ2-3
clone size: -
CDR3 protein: CASRRIAGTDTQYF

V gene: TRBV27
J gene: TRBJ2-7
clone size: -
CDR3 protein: CASSLGQNYEQYF

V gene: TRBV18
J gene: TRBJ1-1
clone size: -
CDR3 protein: CASSGGTNTEAFF

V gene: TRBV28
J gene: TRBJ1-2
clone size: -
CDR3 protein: CASSSEGAGGYGYTF

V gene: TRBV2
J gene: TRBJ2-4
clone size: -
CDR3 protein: CASKQATGQENIQYF

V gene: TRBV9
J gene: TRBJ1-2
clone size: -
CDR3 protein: CASSVDPTTWGYTF